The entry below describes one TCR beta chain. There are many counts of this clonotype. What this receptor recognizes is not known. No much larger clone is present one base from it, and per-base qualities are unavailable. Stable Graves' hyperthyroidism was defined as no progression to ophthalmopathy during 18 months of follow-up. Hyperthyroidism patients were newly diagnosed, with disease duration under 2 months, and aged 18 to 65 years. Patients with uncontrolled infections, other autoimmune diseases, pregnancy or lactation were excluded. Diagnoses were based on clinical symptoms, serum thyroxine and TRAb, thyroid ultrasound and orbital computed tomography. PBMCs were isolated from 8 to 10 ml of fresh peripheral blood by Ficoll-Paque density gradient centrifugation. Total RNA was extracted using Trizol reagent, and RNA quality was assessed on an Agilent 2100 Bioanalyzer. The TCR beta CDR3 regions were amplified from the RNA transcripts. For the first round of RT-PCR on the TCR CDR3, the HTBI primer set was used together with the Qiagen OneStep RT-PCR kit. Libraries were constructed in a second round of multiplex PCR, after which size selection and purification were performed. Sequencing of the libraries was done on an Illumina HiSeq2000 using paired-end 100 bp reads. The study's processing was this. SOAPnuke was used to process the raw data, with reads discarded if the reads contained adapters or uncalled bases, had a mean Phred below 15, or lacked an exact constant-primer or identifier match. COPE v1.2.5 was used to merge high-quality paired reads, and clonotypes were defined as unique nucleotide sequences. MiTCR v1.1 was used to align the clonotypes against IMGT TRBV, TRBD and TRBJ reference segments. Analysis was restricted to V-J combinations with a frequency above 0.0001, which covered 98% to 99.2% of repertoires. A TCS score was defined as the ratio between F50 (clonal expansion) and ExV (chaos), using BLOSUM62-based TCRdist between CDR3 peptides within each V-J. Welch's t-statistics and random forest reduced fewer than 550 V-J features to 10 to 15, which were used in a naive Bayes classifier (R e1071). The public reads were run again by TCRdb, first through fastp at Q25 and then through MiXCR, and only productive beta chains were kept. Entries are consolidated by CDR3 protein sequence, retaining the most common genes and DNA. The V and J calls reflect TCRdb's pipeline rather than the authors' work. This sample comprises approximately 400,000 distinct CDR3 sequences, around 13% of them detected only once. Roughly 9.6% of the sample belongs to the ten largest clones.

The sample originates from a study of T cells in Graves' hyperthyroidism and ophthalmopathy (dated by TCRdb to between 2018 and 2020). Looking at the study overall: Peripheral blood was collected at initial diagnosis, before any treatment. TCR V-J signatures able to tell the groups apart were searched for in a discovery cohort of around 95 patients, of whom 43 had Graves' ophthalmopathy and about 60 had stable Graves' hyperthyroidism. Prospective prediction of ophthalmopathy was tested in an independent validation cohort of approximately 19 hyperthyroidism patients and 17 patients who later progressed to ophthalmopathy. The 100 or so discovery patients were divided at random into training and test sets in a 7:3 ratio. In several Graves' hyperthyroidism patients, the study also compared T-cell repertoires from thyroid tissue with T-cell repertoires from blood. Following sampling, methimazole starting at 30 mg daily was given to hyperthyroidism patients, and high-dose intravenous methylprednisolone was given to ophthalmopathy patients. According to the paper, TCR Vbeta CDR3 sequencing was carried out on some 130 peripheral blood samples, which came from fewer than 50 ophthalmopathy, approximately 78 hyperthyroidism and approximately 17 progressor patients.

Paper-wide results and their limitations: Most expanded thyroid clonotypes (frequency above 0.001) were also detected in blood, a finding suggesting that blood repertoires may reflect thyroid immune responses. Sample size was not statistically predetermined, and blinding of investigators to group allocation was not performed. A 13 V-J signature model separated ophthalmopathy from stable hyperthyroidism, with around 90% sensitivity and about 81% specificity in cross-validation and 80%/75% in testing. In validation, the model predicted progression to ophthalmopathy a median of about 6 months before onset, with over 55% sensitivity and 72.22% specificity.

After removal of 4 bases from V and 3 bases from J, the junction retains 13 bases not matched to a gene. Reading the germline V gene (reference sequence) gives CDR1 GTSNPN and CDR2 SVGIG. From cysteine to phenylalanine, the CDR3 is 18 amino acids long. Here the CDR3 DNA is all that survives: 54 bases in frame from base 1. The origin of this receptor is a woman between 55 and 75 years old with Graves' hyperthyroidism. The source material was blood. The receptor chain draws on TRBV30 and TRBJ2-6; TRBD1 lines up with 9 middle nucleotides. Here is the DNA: TGTGCCTGGAATACCGGCTGGGACAGGGCATATGGGGCCAACGTCCTGACTTTC. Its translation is CAWNTGWDRAYGANVLTF. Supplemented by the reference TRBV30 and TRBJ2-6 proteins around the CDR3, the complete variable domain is SQTIHQWPATLVQPVGSPLSLECTVEGTSNPNLYWYRQAAGRGLQLLFYSVGIGQISSEVPQNLSASRPQDRQFILSSKKLLLSDSGFYLCAWNTGWDRAYGANVLTFGAGSRLTVL.